The 20 T cell receptor beta chains in this list originate from one sample, sequenced in a study of PD-1 blockade in classical Hodgkin lymphoma. Profiled with immunoSEQ multiplex PCR; TCRdb holds only in-frame clones, not every one. The repertoire includes about 93,000 clones, 80% to 95% of them detected once, and about 2.7% sits in the top ten. The patients all showed relapse after autologous stem cell transplantation, while their brentuximab vedotin exposure varied. The starting material was peripheral blood mononuclear cells (PBMCs), obtained before the second cycle of nivolumab. These TCRs come from a human donor with classical Hodgkin lymphoma.

The chain uses TRBV19 and TRBJ2-1; 9 positions agree with TRBD2. This CDR3 comprises 14 residues. Germline V gene lookup returns CDR1 LNHDA and CDR2 SQIVND (reference sequence). The junction had 3 bases not matched to a gene; V was cut back by 3 bases and J by 6 bases. For the CDR3, the DNA is TGTGCCAGTAGTATCGGGACTAGCCTCAATGAGCAGTTCTTC. Translated: CASSIGTSLNEQFF.

The genes are TRBV28 and TRBJ2-1; tentatively, D is TRBD1 (5 bases). The CDR3 totals 15 residues. CDR1 is MDHEN, CDR2 SYDVKM, per germline. V was trimmed by 2 bases and J by 3 bases, leaving 11 bases between them. The CDR3 coding sequence is TGTGCCAGCAGTTTAGAACAGGAAATCTACAATGAGCAGTTCTTC. Protein: CASSLEQEIYNEQFF.

V usage is TRBV5-5 and J usage is TRBJ1-5; perhaps TRBD1 as D (6 bases). V shed 0 bases and J shed 0 bases, with 16 bases lying between them. The CDR3 is 18 amino acids. Per germline, CDR1 SGHKS and CDR2 YYEKEE (reference sequence). Written as DNA, the CDR3 is TGTGCCAGCAGCTTGGCGACAGGATCTCTCTATAGCAATCAGCCCCAGCATTTT. Amino acid sequence: CASSLATGSLYSNQPQHF.

J is TRBJ2-5 and V is TRBV30; 9 bases are shared with TRBD1. This CDR3 is 13 amino acids long. CDR1 and CDR2 from the germline V gene are GTSNPN and SVGIG (reference sequence). Unmatched junction bases numbered 5, after V lost 5 bases and J lost 4 bases. The CDR3 protein is CAWDGQGIETQYF. For the CDR3, the DNA is TGTGCCTGGGACGGACAGGGGATAGAGACCCAGTACTTC.

This clone was counted once. The chain employs TRBV4-2 and TRBJ1-1, with D possibly being TRBD1 (6 bases). The V gene's germline CDR1 is LGHNA and CDR2 YNFKEQ. The CDR3 is 18 amino acids. Trimming cost V 6 bases and J 0 bases, with 23 bases left between them. CDR3 bases: TGTGCCAGCAGTCCCCAGGGGAAGCCTTCGAAGGTGAACACTGAAGCTTTCTTT. Protein sequence: CASSPQGKPSKVNTEAFF.

The rearrangement links TRBV4-1 to TRBJ1-2, with 11 bases aligning to TRBD1. Germline CDR1 MGHRA, CDR2 YSYEKL. V lost 0 bases, J lost 7 bases, and 10 bases stayed unmatched. The CDR3 has 17 amino acids. CDR3 sequence (DNA): TGCGCCAGCAGCCAAGATAGCGGACAGGGGGCGTTGAGTGGCTACACCTTC. It specifies CASSQDSGQGALSGYTF.

The V gene is TRBV29-1, the J gene TRBJ1-1; a possible D gene is TRBD1 (6 bases). With 3 bases removed from V and 5 bases from J, the gap between germline ends came to 16 bases. Germline V gene lookup returns CDR1 SQVTM and CDR2 ANQGSEA. This CDR3 is built from 14 residues. CDR3 nucleotides: TGCAGCGTTGATAACAGGGCGCGCCTGACTGAAGCTTTCTTT. Amino acids: CSVDNRARLTEAFF.

The chain employs TRBV28 and TRBJ1-5, with D unresolved. CDR1 and CDR2 (germline): MDHEN, SYDVKM. The CDR3 is made up of 13 amino acids. V was clipped by 5 bases and J by 2 bases, with 7 bases between them. The CDR3: CASSLPGNQPQHF. CDR3 nucleotides: TGTGCCAGCAGTCTCCCAGGCAATCAGCCCCAGCATTTT.

The gene calls are TRBV19 and TRBJ2-5; 7 bases agree with TRBD1. The CDR3 length is 15 residues. V lost 4 bases, J lost 2 bases, and 7 bases stayed unmatched. Germline V gene sequence: CDR1 LNHDA, CDR2 SQIVND (reference sequence). CDR3 in amino acids: CASSRQGRMQETQYF. The CDR3, as DNA: TGTGCCAGTAGTAGACAGGGTCGAATGCAAGAGACCCAGTACTTC.

This chain connects TRBV7-9 to TRBJ2-7; 13 bases map to TRBD2. Germline CDR1 and CDR2: SEHNR and FQNEAQ (reference sequence). The length of the CDR3 is 15 residues. Germline trimming cut 5 bases from V and 1 base from J; bases unmatched to any gene: 2. The CDR3 DNA sequence: TGTGCCAGCAGCCAACTAGCGGGAGGGTCCTACGAGCAGTACTTC. It codes for CASSQLAGGSYEQYF.

In its sample, this clone was seen once. The chain employs TRBV9 and TRBJ1-2; D gene uncertain. V was cut by 3 bases and J by 6 bases, with 18 bases left in between. The CDR3 sequence is 15 residues long. From germline, CDR1 is SGDLS and CDR2 YYNGEE. DNA for the CDR3: TGTGCCAGCAGCGGTTCCGACATTCTTACACATGGCTACACCTTC. It encodes CASSGSDILTHGYTF.

This sequence joins TRBV28 and TRBJ1-2, with 8 bases fitting TRBD1. The CDR3 has 15 amino acids. Germline assignment: CDR1 MDHEN and CDR2 SYDVKM. J gave up 7 bases and V 6 bases, and 13 bases lay outside the gene matches. This CDR3 reads CASRRTGRGVSGYTF. CDR3 sequence (DNA): TGTGCCAGCAGAAGGACAGGGAGGGGGGTGAGTGGCTACACCTTC.

This chain uses TRBV27 with TRBJ2-7, with TRBD2 identical over 13 bases. The V and J ends lost 5 bases and 3 bases, in that order; junction bases with no gene match: 10. Germline V gene data show CDR1 as MNHEY and CDR2 as SMNVEV (reference sequence). The CDR3 sequence is 17 residues long. CDR3 nucleotide sequence: TGTGCCAGCAGTAGGGGACTAGCGGGACTCGGGGGCTACGAGCAGTACTTC. Translated: CASSRGLAGLGGYEQYF.

The rearrangement uses TRBV5-4 and TRBJ2-3; TRBD2 is a possible D gene (6 bases). CDR3 length: 19 amino acids. Germline CDR1 and CDR2: SGHNT and YYREEE (reference sequence). Trimming left V 0 bases short and J 0 bases short, with 20 bases between. This CDR3 reads CASSLAGRGLARSTDTQYF. CDR3 in DNA: TGTGCCAGCAGCTTGGCTGGCCGGGGTCTAGCGAGAAGCACAGATACGCAGTATTTT.

This chain joins TRBV19 and TRBJ1-5; possible D gene TRBD1, 6 bases. CDR3 length: 15 residues. Per the germline V gene, CDR1 is LNHDA and CDR2 is SQIVND (reference sequence). Trimming took off 5 bases at V and 2 bases at J, with 13 bases between the two ends. The CDR3 sequence: CASSPRGMGNQPQHF. CDR3 DNA sequence: TGTGCCAGTAGTCCTAGGGGGATGGGCAATCAGCCCCAGCATTTT.

The chain joins TRBV27 to TRBJ2-1; D not resolved. Deletions cut 2 bases from V and 5 bases from J, with 10 bases between. Germline lookup yields CDR1 MNHEY and CDR2 SMNVEV (reference sequence). This CDR3 is 14 amino acids long. The CDR3 DNA reads as TGTGCCAGCAGTTTACGCCCCGTAAACAATGAGCAGTTCTTC. The encoded protein is CASSLRPVNNEQFF.

This rearrangement joins TRBV7-9 to TRBJ1-1; D not certain. V was clipped by 1 base and J by 0 bases, with 9 bases between them. CDR1 is SEHNR and CDR2 is FQNEAQ in the germline V gene (reference sequence). This CDR3 has 15 amino acids. CDR3 amino acids: CASSLGEIMNTEAFF. DNA for the CDR3: TGTGCCAGCAGCTTAGGGGAAATCATGAACACTGAAGCTTTCTTT. Based on the CDR3 plus reference TRBV7-9 and TRBJ1-1, the full variable domain is DTGVSQNPRHKITKRGQNVTFRCDPISEHNRLYWYRQTLGQGPEFLTYFQNEAQLEKSRLLSDRFSAERPKGSFSTLEIQRTEQGDSAMYLCASSLGEIMNTEAFFGQGTRLTVV.

The V and J genes are TRBV5-6 and TRBJ2-7; no firm D call. Germline V gene lookup returns CDR1 SGHDT and CDR2 YYEEEE. The CDR3 spans 14 residues. The V gene lost 2 bases and the J gene lost 0 bases, with 9 bases spanning the gap. The CDR3 loop reads CASSFGRPSYEQYF. The DNA of the CDR3 is TGTGCCAGCAGCTTCGGACGTCCCTCCTACGAGCAGTACTTC.

The chain carries TRBV27 and TRBJ1-2; D call uncertain. In germline, CDR1 is MNHEY, CDR2 SMNVEV (reference sequence). V lost 5 bases and J 8 bases, leaving 9 bases between the germline ends. The CDR3 sequence is 11 residues long. The DNA of the CDR3 is TGTGCCAGCAGTAGCGCGAGCGGCTACACCTTC. Amino acids: CASSSASGYTF.

CDR3 nucleotides: TGTGCCAGCAGCTTAGCGGGGAGGCAGAGGTCCTACGAGCAGTACTTC. Residues: CASSLAGRQRSYEQYF. This chain links TRBV7-2 with TRBJ2-7, with a possible D match to TRBD2 (6 bases). Trimming removed 0 bases at V and 1 base at J, with 13 bases between. CDR3 length equals 16 residues. Germline CDR1 and CDR2: SGHTA and FQGNSA.